This TCR beta chain appears in the sequencing data of a study of shared clonotypes between healthy human individuals. Here immunoSEQ multiplex PCR was the method, and the copy in TCRdb shows in-frame clones only, minus some. This repertoire shows some 650,000 clones, more than 95% found once; its top ten account for roughly 0.05%. Healthy adults negative for HIV, lacking recent acute infections or vaccinations, served as donors. Whole-study findings and limits: A few donors showed sharing of around 5% of naive CD4 clonotypes.

The V gene lost 5 bases and the J gene lost 1 base, with 12 bases spanning the gap. Germline loops: CDR1 SGHAT, CDR2 FQNNGV. The CDR3 sequence is 14 residues long. For this clone: No antigen is known for it.

This chain connects TRBV11-2 to TRBJ2-7, with D perhaps assigned TRBD1 or TRBD2 (5 bases each). The source is a woman aged 30 to 39 in good health. The sequenced material came from naive CD4+ T cells sorted from blood. Specified subset: CD45RA+ positively selected. The CDR3 nucleotides read TGTGCCAGCAGCGGGACCGCCTTATCCTACGAGCAGTACTTC. Protein product: CASSGTALSYEQYF.